A single sample gave rise to the 10 T cell receptor beta chains below, sequenced in a study of blood T cell repertoires in COVID-19. Only in-frame clones appear in the TCRdb table, and some are missing; sequencing was by immunoSEQ multiplex PCR. The sample carries about 190,000 clones, around 85% recorded once. The sequencing input was peripheral blood. The receptor set was obtained from a middle-aged man who had recovered from COVID-19.

V gene TRBV18 combines with J gene TRBJ1-5; the match to TRBD1 covers 12 bases. J was trimmed by 6 bases and V by 4 bases; bases with no gene match: 10. Germline lookup yields CDR1 KGHSH and CDR2 LQKENI. The CDR3 is 17 residues long. The CDR3 DNA is TGTGCCAGCTCACAACGCCCGGGACAGGGGGCCACTCAGCCCCAGCATTTT. Protein sequence: CASSQRPGQGATQPQHF.

In its sample, this clone was seen a few times. This rearrangement joins TRBV30 to TRBJ2-7; TRBD1 agrees at 8 bases. Germline V gives CDR1 GTSNPN, CDR2 SVGIG (reference sequence). The J segment lost 1 base and the V segment lost 5 bases, leaving 7 bases of the junction unmatched. The CDR3 runs 14 residues. The DNA of the CDR3 is TGTGCCTGGGACCGGGACAGGACTTCCTACGAGCAGTACTTC. Protein product: CAWDRDRTSYEQYF.

The chain couples TRBV30 to TRBJ1-5; 8 nucleotides align to TRBD1. The germline V gene encodes CDR1 GTSNPN and CDR2 SVGIG (reference sequence). The CDR3 sequence is 17 residues long. J was trimmed by 2 bases and V by 7 bases; bases with no gene match: 16. CDR3 amino acids: CAYERAGGGFGNQPQHF. In nucleotides, the CDR3 is TGTGCCTATGAGCGGGCAGGGGGCGGCTTCGGCAATCAGCCCCAGCATTTT.

V gene TRBV7-8 combines with J gene TRBJ2-1; 7 bases align to TRBD2. The CDR3 length is 15 residues. Germline V gene lookup returns CDR1 SGHVS and CDR2 FQNEAQ. J lost 5 bases, V lost 5 bases, and 9 bases had no gene match. CDR3 DNA sequence: TGTGCCAGCAGCCTTGGCGGGAGTGCGAACAATGAGCAGTTCTTC. Its translation: CASSLGGSANNEQFF.

The J gene is TRBJ2-2, the V gene TRBV30; maybe TRBD2 (6 bases). This CDR3 has 15 residues. Trimming shortened V by 2 bases and J by 3 bases, and 13 bases separated the two germline ends. Germline CDR1 GTSNPN, CDR2 SVGIG (reference sequence). CDR3 nucleotide sequence: TGTGCCTGGAGTTCACGGGAGTACTACACCGGGGAGCTGTTTTTT. The encoded protein is CAWSSREYYTGELFF.

The chain employs TRBV5-1 and TRBJ2-3; D may be TRBD1 (6 bases). The CDR3 is 14 residues long. Germline CDR1 is SGHRS and CDR2 is YFSETQ. Between the trimmed V and J ends, which lost 4 bases and 1 base, there was a span of 10 bases. The CDR3 loop is CASSASGGTDTQYF. CDR3 sequence (DNA): TGCGCCAGCAGCGCATCAGGGGGCACAGATACGCAGTATTTT.

This clone has more than one count but fewer than ten. The chain joins TRBV4-1 to TRBJ1-1; a weak D match, TRBD1 (5 bases). CDR1 is MGHRA and CDR2 is YSYEKL in the germline V gene. V lost 3 bases and J lost 1, with 18 bases in between. The CDR3 sequence is 17 residues long. DNA of the CDR3: TGCGCCAGCAGCCAGATGGGGTTAGGGGATAGGAACACTGAAGCTTTCTTT. Translating it yields CASSQMGLGDRNTEAFF.

The chain is built from TRBV6-4 and TRBJ2-1; perhaps TRBD1 as D (6 bases). The CDR3 has 14 amino acids. CDR1 MRHNA and CDR2 SNTAGT come from the germline V gene. Trimming left V 8 bases short and J 4 bases short, with 15 bases between. CDR3 protein: CASLYRDKYNEQFF. DNA for the CDR3: TGTGCCAGCCTGTACCGGGACAAGTACAATGAGCAGTTCTTC.

This clone appeared a few times. This chain links TRBV3-1 (or the pseudogene TRBV3-2) with TRBJ2-7; TRBD2 aligns across 7 bases. CDR1 LGHDT and CDR2 YNNKEL come from the germline V gene (reference sequence). The CDR3 is 18 residues long. J lost 2 bases, V lost 3 bases, and 16 bases had no gene match. CDR3 in amino acids: CASSQVFSPGRFTYEQYF. In DNA, the CDR3 is TGTGCCAGCAGCCAGGTCTTTTCCCCCGGGAGGTTTACCTACGAGCAGTACTTC.

This chain connects TRBV5-4 to TRBJ2-1; 12 bases are a match to TRBD2. This CDR3 spans 20 amino acids. The germline CDR1 and CDR2 sequences are SGHNT and YYREEE (reference sequence). Trimming at V came to 0 bases and at J to 8 bases, leaving 18 bases not matched to a gene. The CDR3 loop is CASSLDVTSGSIYYGDEQFF. CDR3 sequence (DNA): TGTGCCAGCAGCTTGGATGTGACTAGCGGGAGTATTTATTATGGCGATGAGCAGTTCTTC.